These T cell receptor beta chains were read from a single sample in a study of blood T cell repertoires in COVID-19. Clones were read by immunoSEQ multiplex PCR, and TCRdb kept only the in-frame ones, dropping some. Counted here are under 100,000 clones, around four fifths occurring once; the ten biggest clones make up roughly 2.2%. Sequencing used peripheral blood. These receptors were collected from a woman between 70 and 85 years old with acute or convalescent COVID-19. Both conserved end residues are part of each CDR3. Each record gives: J gene, V gene, clone size, D gene, CDR3 protein, CDR3 DNA. D genes are given only for firm matches. Rows give clone size only sometimes, using once, few, many, or a class for an expanded clone.

>TRBJ1-2|TRBV27|.|.
CASLSGVGGYTF
TGTGCCAGCCTGAGCGGGGTCGGAGGCTACACCTTC
>TRBJ1-3|TRBV19|.|.
CASSTTQGNTIYF
TGTGCCAGTAGTACCACTCAAGGAAACACCATATATTTT
>TRBJ1-1|TRBV7-8|.|.
CASSLAVAGVGTEAFF
TGTGCCAGCAGCTTAGCGGTTGCAGGGGTGGGGACTGAAGCTTTCTTT
>TRBJ1-4|TRBV3-1/TRBV3-2|.|.
CASSQVDRGGEKLFF
TGTGCCAGCAGCCAAGTGGATCGGGGTGGTGAAAAACTGTTTTTT
>TRBJ1-2|TRBV7-9|.|TRBD1
CASSPRQGNYGYTF
TGTGCCAGCAGCCCCAGACAGGGTAACTATGGCTACACCTTC
>TRBJ2-3|TRBV7-9|.|TRBD2
CASTRALAGADTQYF
TGTGCCAGCACTAGGGCACTAGCGGGCGCAGATACGCAGTATTTT
>TRBJ1-2|TRBV7-9|.|.
CASSTHAGRMSGYTF
TGTGCCAGCAGCACCCATGCGGGCAGGATGAGTGGCTACACCTTC
>TRBJ1-2|TRBV5-1|.|.
CASSLEPARGYGYTF
TGCGCCAGCAGCTTGGAGCCCGCCAGGGGCTACGGCTACACCTTC
>TRBJ1-1|TRBV9|.|TRBD1
CASSVATLGTGEKAFF
TGTGCCAGCAGCGTAGCTACGTTGGGGACAGGGGAGAAAGCTTTCTTT
>TRBJ1-1|TRBV5-5|.|.
CASSLLVRAMTEAFF
TGTGCCAGCAGCTTGCTTGTGAGGGCGATGACTGAAGCTTTCTTT
>TRBJ1-5|TRBV19|.|.
CASSIARDTHQPQHF
TGTGCCAGTAGTATAGCCCGGGACACACATCAGCCCCAGCATTTT
>TRBJ1-6|TRBV5-8|.|.
CASSLGGFNSPLHF
TGTGCCAGCAGCTTGGGAGGGTTTAATTCACCCCTCCACTTT
>TRBJ1-1|TRBV5-1|.|.
CASSLAPKEDTEAFF
TGCGCCAGCAGCTTGGCCCCGAAGGAGGACACTGAAGCTTTCTTT
>TRBJ2-6|TRBV27|.|.
CASSPTGLDSGANVLTF
TGTGCCAGCAGTCCAACAGGGCTAGACTCTGGGGCCAACGTCCTGACTTTC
>TRBJ1-2|TRBV7-9|.|TRBD1
CASSLAAGTGGKGYTF
TGTGCCAGCAGCTTAGCGGCCGGGACAGGGGGCAAAGGCTACACCTTC
>TRBJ2-7|TRBV29-1|.|TRBD1
CSVEDWGTGQSEQYF
TGCAGCGTTGAAGATTGGGGGACAGGGCAAAGCGAGCAGTACTTC
>TRBJ1-1|TRBV6-6|once|TRBD1
CASNPAGQGKMRAFF
TGTGCCAGCAATCCGGCGGGACAGGGCAAGATGCGAGCTTTCTTT
>TRBJ1-1|TRBV28|.|TRBD1
CASRDSGTGSKAFF
TGTGCCAGCAGGGACAGCGGGACAGGGTCGAAAGCTTTCTTT
>TRBJ1-2|TRBV7-9|.|.
CASSLGRDGYTF
TGTGCCAGCAGCTTAGGCCGGGATGGCTACACCTTC
>TRBJ1-2|TRBV28|few|TRBD1
CASSLSGTVFFYGYTF
TGTGCCAGCAGTTTATCCGGGACAGTATTCTTCTATGGCTACACCTTC
>TRBJ1-4|TRBV3-1/TRBV3-2|.|.
CASSQDLRWAFRGEKLFF
TGTGCCAGCAGCCAAGATCTAAGGTGGGCTTTCAGGGGTGAAAAACTGTTTTTT
>TRBJ2-1|TRBV18|few|TRBD2
CASSPLTSGSNEQFF
TGTGCCAGCTCACCTCTGACTAGCGGGAGCAATGAGCAGTTCTTC
>TRBJ2-1|TRBV19|.|.
CASSIDPQGKQFF
TGTGCCAGTAGTATAGATCCCCAGGGGAAGCAGTTCTTC
>TRBJ1-2|TRBV7-2|.|.
CASSEGGGYGYTF
TGTGCCAGCAGCGAAGGCGGCGGCTATGGCTACACCTTC
>TRBJ2-3|TRBV5-1|once|TRBD1
CASSRQRGQEDTQYF
TGCGCCAGCAGCCGTCAGAGGGGGCAAGAAGATACGCAGTATTTT
>TRBJ2-5|TRBV2|.|.
CASSDSLQETQYF
TGTGCCAGCAGTGACAGTTTACAAGAGACCCAGTACTTC
>TRBJ2-2|TRBV5-4|.|.
CASSPAGLHANTGELFF
TGTGCCAGCAGCCCAGCGGGCCTTCACGCGAACACCGGGGAGCTGTTTTTT
>TRBJ2-2|TRBV27|.|.
CASSLGRAGTGELFF
TGTGCCAGCAGTTTAGGGCGGGCGGGCACCGGGGAGCTGTTTTTT
>TRBJ2-5|TRBV28|.|.
CASSEGQETQYF
TGTGCCAGCAGCGAGGGTCAAGAGACCCAGTACTTC
>TRBJ2-1|TRBV27|.|.
CASSFIRGGEQFF
TGTGCCAGCAGTTTCATCCGAGGGGGTGAGCAGTTCTTC
>TRBJ1-6|TRBV30|.|.
CAWKTTGSGYGSPLHF
TGTGCCTGGAAGACCACAGGGAGCGGCTATGGTTCACCCCTCCACTTT
>TRBJ2-5|TRBV3-1/TRBV3-2|.|TRBD1
CASSQDQGARATQYF
TGTGCCAGCAGCCAAGATCAGGGGGCGAGGGCGACCCAGTACTTC
>TRBJ2-5|TRBV3-1/TRBV3-2|.|.
CASSQGGLETQYF
TGTGCCAGCAGCCAGGGCGGGTTGGAGACCCAGTACTTC
>TRBJ1-2|TRBV28|.|TRBD1
CASIISGTVSRNYGYTF
TGTGCCAGCATTATATCGGGGACAGTCTCGCGTAACTATGGCTACACCTTC
>TRBJ2-7|TRBV6-6|.|.
CASTPGDLTYEQYF
TGTGCCAGCACCCCGGGGGACCTAACCTACGAGCAGTACTTC
>TRBJ1-3|TRBV18|.|.
CASSFSGRAGNTIYF
TGTGCCAGCTCATTCTCCGGCAGGGCTGGAAACACCATATATTTT
>TRBJ2-1|TRBV30|.|.
CAWSDLGAAYNEQFF
TGTGCCTGGAGTGACCTGGGGGCCGCCTACAATGAGCAGTTCTTC
>TRBJ2-1|TRBV6-6|.|TRBD2
CASSAPGLAGGGEQFF
TGTGCCAGCAGTGCACCGGGACTAGCGGGGGGTGGTGAGCAGTTCTTC
>TRBJ2-7|TRBV3-1/TRBV3-2|.|.
CASSQEGVYEQYF
TGTGCCAGCAGCCAAGAGGGAGTCTACGAGCAGTACTTC
>TRBJ1-6|TRBV28|few|.
CASSLTRQFPDSPLHF
TGTGCCAGCAGTTTAACCAGGCAGTTCCCGGATTCACCCCTCCACTTT
>TRBJ2-3|TRBV7-9|.|.
CASNPGLDTDTQYF
TGTGCCAGCAACCCGGGACTGGACACAGATACGCAGTATTTT
>TRBJ2-1|TRBV5-1|.|.
CASSLSGPTYNEQFF
TGCGCCAGCAGCCTAAGCGGTCCTACCTACAATGAGCAGTTCTTC
>TRBJ2-2|TRBV6-6|.|.
CASRLQGEGPGELFF
TGTGCCAGCAGACTACAGGGAGAGGGGCCCGGGGAGCTGTTTTTT
>TRBJ1-6|TRBV3-1/TRBV3-2|.|TRBD1
CASSQVTGSNSPLHF
TGTGCCAGCAGCCAAGTGACAGGGTCAAATTCACCCCTCCACTTT
>TRBJ2-2|TRBV7-2|.|.
CASSLEVFRGVTGELFF
TGTGCCAGCAGCTTAGAGGTGTTCAGGGGGGTCACCGGGGAGCTGTTTTTT
>TRBJ2-2|TRBV19|.|.
CASSAGTNTGELFF
TGTGCCAGTAGTGCAGGGACAAACACCGGGGAGCTGTTTTTT
>TRBJ2-2|TRBV13|.|TRBD2
CASSLGAGGRTGELFF
TGTGCCAGCAGCTTAGGAGCGGGGGGGCGCACCGGGGAGCTGTTTTTT
>TRBJ1-2|TRBV5-6|.|.
CASSMKTGGYTF
TGTGCCAGCAGCATGAAGACAGGAGGCTACACCTTC
>TRBJ2-7|TRBV18|.|.
CASSPGQGLSYEQYF
TGTGCCAGCTCACCGGGTCAGGGGTTATCCTACGAGCAGTACTTC
>TRBJ2-7|TRBV5-1|.|.
CASSLAASGVYEQYF
TGCGCCAGCAGCTTGGCCGCCTCAGGGGTCTACGAGCAGTACTTC
>TRBJ1-5|TRBV3-1/TRBV3-2|.|.
CASSHGQGRQPQHF
TGTGCCAGCAGCCATGGCCAGGGGCGTCAGCCCCAGCATTTT
>TRBJ1-1|TRBV5-1|.|TRBD1
CASSGQGAGNTEAFF
TGCGCCAGCAGCGGACAGGGGGCGGGCAACACTGAAGCTTTCTTT
>TRBJ1-1|TRBV19|.|.
CASSYSLNTEAFF
TGTGCCAGTTCTTACAGCTTGAACACTGAAGCTTTCTTT
>TRBJ1-5|TRBV2|.|TRBD1
CASRIRGLQPQHF
TGTGCCAGCAGGATCAGGGGGCTTCAGCCCCAGCATTTT